In its sample, the clone carrying this TCR beta chain was seen a few times. Its antigen is currently unknown. This sample is part of a study of a mutant IDH1 vaccine in newly diagnosed glioma. The assay was immunoSEQ multiplex PCR, and TCRdb's table has in-frame clones only and misses some. The sample gives more than 25,000 clones, 60% to 85% of which show up once; about 9.3% is in the top ten. The time point denotes: week 35, safety follow-up. Every vaccine dose comprised 300 ug of mutant IDH1 20-mer peptide plus topical imiquimod. The germline gives CDR1 SEHNR, CDR2 FQNEAQ (reference sequence). The CDR3 has 17 amino acids. Trimming stripped 3 bases from V and 2 bases from J, with 17 bases between.

The specimen was PBMCs, collected from a glioma patient whose treatment included an IDH1 peptide vaccine. The chain has TRBV7-9 and TRBJ1-3; D possibly corresponds to TRBD1 (5 bases). The receptor was derived from a woman in her 30s with glioma. Some clones in this sample may be carry-over from other donors' samples. CDR3 DNA: TGTGCCAGCAGCTTCCCCACTTGGGCAGGGACTGGAAACACCATATATTTT. Its protein is CASSFPTWAGTGNTIYF.